The 5 T cell receptor beta chains listed next were all sequenced from one sample in a study of cytomegalovirus exposure and HLA in healthy donors. The study ran its PCR with 60 Vbeta and 13 Jbeta primers. Method: immunoSEQ multiplex PCR; TCRdb's copy keeps in-frame clones and lacks some. The data contain 150,000 or so clones, about 83% of them singletons. Material: PBMCs. The source is a man in his forties or fifties in good health and CMV-seropositive.

The rearrangement uses TRBV28 and TRBJ1-2, with 8 bases aligning to TRBD1. This CDR3 has 16 amino acids. CDR1 is MDHEN and CDR2 is SYDVKM in the germline V gene. V dropped 7 bases and J dropped 3; count of bases not matched to a gene: 13. The CDR3 reads CASTTGTGIGDYGYTF. CDR3 DNA sequence: TGTGCCAGCACTACAGGGACAGGTATTGGCGACTATGGCTACACCTTC.

This clone was seen a handful of times. J is TRBJ1-3 and V is TRBV4-1; 9 nucleotides line up with TRBD1. CDR1 and CDR2 from the germline V gene are MGHRA and YSYEKL. Trimming at V came to 1 base and at J to 1 base, leaving 11 bases not matched to a gene. The CDR3 has 19 residues. CDR3 DNA sequence: TGCGCCAGCAGCCAAGGGGCCTTAGGACAGGGGCGGTCTGGAAACACCATATATTTT. Translating it yields CASSQGALGQGRSGNTIYF.

J is TRBJ1-4 and V is TRBV4-3; D is possibly TRBD1 (5 bases). The V gene lost 0 bases and the J gene lost 5 bases, with 13 bases spanning the gap. Germline V gene data show CDR1 as LGHNA and CDR2 as YSLEER. The CDR3 has 16 residues. The CDR3 protein is CASSQDHGGGNEKLFF. CDR3 nucleotide sequence: TGCGCCAGCAGCCAAGATCACGGGGGGGGGAATGAAAAACTGTTTTTT.

In DNA, the CDR3 is TGCGCCAGCAGCCAAGGGGTACAGGGACACAATGAGCAGTTCTTC. Its translation is CASSQGVQGHNEQFF. This chain joins TRBV4-1 and TRBJ2-1; D is perhaps TRBD1 (6 bases). This CDR3 is built from 15 residues. V was shortened by 1 base and J by 5 bases, with 12 bases between the two germline ends. The germline CDR1 and CDR2 sequences are MGHRA and YSYEKL.

Comment on this clone: Other DNA sequences of this sample code for an identical CDR3. The chain joins TRBV5-4 to TRBJ2-7; 7 nucleotides match TRBD1. CDR1 and CDR2 from the germline V gene are SGHNT and YYREEE (reference sequence). The CDR3 has 12 amino acids. Losses at the gene ends were 2 bases for V and 4 bases for J; bases not matched to a gene: 0. The CDR3 nucleotides are TGTGCCAGCAGCTTACAGGGGTACGAGCAGTACTTC. Protein: CASSLQGYEQYF.